The 29 T cell receptor beta chains in this list originate from one sample, sequenced in a study of T cells in Graves' hyperthyroidism and ophthalmopathy. The source material, RNA transcripts, was used to amplify TCR beta CDR3 regions. TCR CDR3 underwent first-round RT-PCR with the HTBI primer set. TCRdb passed the multiplex PCR reads through MiXCR, listing each CDR3 protein once. The sample shows a few hundred thousand distinct CDR3 sequences, roughly 15% of them seen only once. Sequenced material: blood. The receptors originated from a woman in her thirties with Graves' ophthalmopathy.

This clonotype was counted at least ten times. The chain combines TRBV28 with TRBJ2-7; TRBD1 might be the D (5 bases). The V end lost 6 bases, the J end lost 6 bases, and 21 bases lay between the germline ends. The CDR3 contains 15 residues. Germline CDR1 and CDR2: MDHEN and SYDVKM. The CDR3 spells CASSFLVEEGAEQYF. The CDR3 bases are TGTGCCAGCAGCTTCCTGGTGGAAGAAGGGGCCGAGCAGTACTTC.

This clonotype has ten or more counts. V usage is TRBV11-1 and J usage is TRBJ1-4; a possible D gene is TRBD1 (6 bases). In germline, CDR1 is SGHAT, CDR2 FQDESV (reference sequence). This CDR3 is 16 amino acids long. The germline V and J ends were trimmed by 4 bases and 8 bases, with 20 bases remaining between them. CDR3 loop: CASSSGHRKTGEKLFF. CDR3 in DNA: TGTGCCAGCAGCTCGGGACACCGAAAAACCGGGGAAAAACTGTTTTTT.

In its sample, this clonotype was seen many times. The chain combines TRBV7-8 with TRBJ1-1, with TRBD1 matching over 7 bases. The V gene end was trimmed by 3 bases and the J gene end by 0 bases; junction bases not matched to a gene: 10. Germline values: CDR1 SGHVS, CDR2 FQNEAQ. The CDR3 sequence is 17 residues long. The CDR3 is CASSFVPPGQMNTEAFF. The DNA for the CDR3 is TGTGCCAGCAGCTTCGTGCCTCCGGGACAGATGAACACTGAAGCTTTCTTT.

This clonotype was found many times. J is TRBJ2-7 and V is TRBV2; 7 bases align to TRBD1. J was trimmed by 5 bases and V by 7 bases; bases with no gene match: 8. Germline CDR1 and CDR2: SNHLY and FYNNEI. CDR3 length: 13 residues. CDR3 region: CASKTGLPNEQYF. In DNA, the CDR3 is TGTGCCAGCAAGACAGGGCTTCCTAACGAGCAGTACTTC.

This clonotype appeared a few times. CDR3 residues: CASSSSVAGGRDTQYF. The CDR3 DNA sequence: TGTGCCAGCAGCTCTTCTGTAGCGGGGGGGCGGGATACGCAGTATTTT. The rearrangement links TRBV7-2 to TRBJ2-3; 11 bases match TRBD2. The CDR3 is 16 amino acids. Looked up from germline, CDR1 is SGHTA and CDR2 is FQGNSA. Trimming at V came to 4 bases and at J to 6 bases, leaving 9 bases not matched to a gene.

This clonotype showed up many times. The chain uses TRBV20-1 and TRBJ1-5; possibly TRBD1 for D (5 bases). Deletions cut 3 bases from V and 7 bases from J, with 16 bases between. CDR1 DFQATT and CDR2 SNEGSKA come from the germline V gene (reference sequence). This CDR3 region has 14 residues. The CDR3 DNA is TGCAGTGCTAGCGCTCGACACCCAGGGCAGCCCCAGCATTTT. It is translated as CSASARHPGQPQHF.

This clonotype occurred many times. The rearrangement uses TRBV28 and TRBJ1-2; 7 bases are shared with TRBD1. Trimming took 6 bases from V and 6 from J; bases not matched to a gene: 7. The CDR3 extends over 13 amino acids. Per the germline V gene, CDR1 is MDHEN and CDR2 is SYDVKM. CDR3 residues: CASRSQGTNGYTF. The CDR3, as DNA: TGTGCCAGCAGATCACAGGGGACCAATGGCTACACCTTC.

The table lists this clonotype with many counts. The V call is TRBV27, the J call TRBJ2-2, with D maybe TRBD1 (6 bases). Germline CDR1 is MNHEY and CDR2 is SMNVEV (reference sequence). The CDR3 loop spans 15 amino acids. V was trimmed by 3 bases and J by 3 bases, leaving 11 bases between them. Written as DNA, the CDR3 is TGTGCCAGCAGTTTGGTGGGGGCTTACACCGGGGAGCTGTTTTTT. Its protein is CASSLVGAYTGELFF.

Details on this clonotype: Just one base apart from a much larger clone, this may be a read error. J is TRBJ1-5 and V is TRBV25-1, with D possibly TRBD1 on 6 matching bases. This CDR3 spans 14 amino acids. The V gene's germline CDR1 is MGHDK and CDR2 SYGVNS. The germline V and J ends were trimmed by 6 bases and 1 base, with 10 bases remaining between them. The CDR3 here is CASRTTGSNQPQHF. The CDR3 DNA is TGTGCCAGCAGAACCACAGGGAGCAATCAGCCCCAGCATTTT.

The genes are TRBV24-1 and TRBJ1-1, with D possibly matching TRBD1 (6 bases). Trimming left V 4 bases short and J 10 bases short, with 21 bases between. CDR3 length: 15 amino acids. Germline V CDR1 and CDR2: KGHDR, SFDVKD. CDR3: CATSDPWDIFGGAFF. Here the CDR3 DNA reads TGTGCCACCAGTGACCCCTGGGACATATTCGGTGGAGCTTTCTTT.

This clonotype was recorded many times. The chain combines TRBV28 with TRBJ2-5, with D unclear. V dropped 3 bases and J dropped 4 bases, with 6 bases sitting between them. The CDR3 spans 12 residues. Germline assignment: CDR1 MDHEN and CDR2 SYDVKM. The CDR3, as DNA: TGTGCCAGCAGTTTCATGCGAGAGACCCAGTACTTC. Translated, it gives CASSFMRETQYF.

Many counts were recorded for this clonotype. The chain uses TRBV24-1 and TRBJ1-2; D possibly corresponds to TRBD1 (5 bases). The V gene lost 9 bases and the J gene lost 4 bases, with 20 bases spanning the gap. The germline gives CDR1 KGHDR, CDR2 SFDVKD. This CDR3 is built from 15 residues. The CDR3 nucleotides read TGTGCCACCTCCGGGGCGACAACGTCGACCTATGGCTACACCTTC. Its protein is CATSGATTSTYGYTF.

The sample holds many counts of this clonotype. The V gene is TRBV5-1, the J gene TRBJ2-5; no clear D gene. The CDR3 consists of 13 residues. Germline CDR1 SGHRS, CDR2 YFSETQ. Trimming removed 2 bases from V and 5 bases from J, with 10 bases in between. The CDR3 spells CASSFRPPETQYF. The CDR3 bases are TGCGCCAGCAGCTTCCGGCCCCCGGAGACCCAGTACTTC. The full variable domain, completed using reference TRBV5-1 and TRBJ2-5, is KAGVTQTPRYLIKTRGQQVTLSCSPISGHRSVSWYQQTPGQGLQFLFEYFSETQRNKGNFPGRFSGRQFSNSRSEMNVSTLELGDSALYLCASSFRPPETQYFGPGTRLLVL.

The rearrangement links TRBV6-2 or TRBV6-3 to TRBJ2-7; tentatively, D is TRBD1 (5 bases). The V gene's germline CDR1 is MNHEY and CDR2 SVGEGT. The CDR3 has 16 amino acids. With 6 bases removed from V and 2 bases from J, the gap between germline ends came to 20 bases. For the CDR3, the DNA is TGTGCCAGCAGCCGCGCGGCTGGGGCCAATACCTACGAGCAGTACTTC. It codes for CASSRAAGANTYEQYF.

Many counts were recorded for this clonotype. V gene TRBV7-8 combines with J gene TRBJ2-7; D remains unclear. The germline CDR1 and CDR2 sequences are SGHVS and FQNEAQ. The CDR3 extends over 19 amino acids. Trimming cost V 0 bases and J 0 bases, with 21 bases left between them. CDR3: CASSLALSGGRTNSYEQYF. The CDR3 DNA is TGTGCCAGCAGCTTAGCACTCTCTGGTGGCAGGACGAACTCCTACGAGCAGTACTTC.

This clonotype has a handful of counts. V is TRBV9 and J is TRBJ2-3; TRBD2 matches 7 bases. CDR1 and CDR2 (germline): SGDLS, YYNGEE. V was clipped by 3 bases and J by 2 bases; unmatched bases: 3. CDR3 length: 14 residues. The chain's CDR3 is CASSELATTDTQYF. The CDR3 nucleotides are TGTGCCAGCAGCGAACTAGCGACCACAGATACGCAGTATTTT.

This clonotype was observed many times. This rearrangement joins TRBV28 to TRBJ2-1, with 9 bases lining up with TRBD2. There are 14 residues in the CDR3. V was clipped by 6 bases and J by 3 bases; unmatched bases: 3. Germline CDR1 MDHEN, CDR2 SYDVKM. CDR3 residues: CASRGTSSYNEQFF. DNA for the CDR3: TGTGCCAGCAGGGGGACTAGCAGCTACAATGAGCAGTTCTTC.

There are many counts of this clonotype. CDR3 in DNA: TGTGCCAGCAGTGTGCCCCGGCGAGGGATTAAATGGGCTTTTTACTATGGCTACACCTTC. Its protein is CASSVPRRGIKWAFYYGYTF. V is TRBV2 and J is TRBJ1-2, with D unresolved. Germline CDR1 and CDR2: SNHLY and FYNNEI. V was pared by 4 bases and J by 3 bases, with 30 bases between. The CDR3 contains 20 residues.

This clonotype was observed a handful of times. A read error is possible here, since a much larger clone lies one base away. The rearrangement uses TRBV18 and TRBJ2-6; D is ambiguous. The germline V gene has CDR1 KGHSH and CDR2 LQKENI. The CDR3 is 16 residues long. Trimming left V 8 bases short and J 0 bases short, with 14 bases between. The CDR3 DNA reads as TGTGCCAGCCCACGGATCTGGTCCTCTGGGGCCAACGTCCTGACTTTC. Its translation is CASPRIWSSGANVLTF.

As concerns this clonotype: Given the absence of the conserved phenylalanine or tryptophan at the CDR3 end, a read error is likely. In nucleotides, the CDR3 is TGTGCCAGCAGCCCCCGACAGGGGGCCGGGGAGCTGTTTCTT. The encoded protein is CASSPRQGAGELFL. The chain recombines TRBV7-8 with TRBJ2-2; TRBD1 matches 9 bases. J was trimmed by 6 bases and V by 5 bases; bases with no gene match: 4. The germline gives CDR1 SGHVS, CDR2 FQNEAQ. The CDR3 extends over 14 amino acids.

In regard to this clonotype: Germline is not matched at one junction end, which may reflect a read error. The chain carries TRBV20-1 and TRBJ1-1; no clear D gene. Germline CDR1 is DFQATT and CDR2 is SNEGSKA (reference sequence). CDR3 length: 14 amino acids. As DNA, the CDR3 is TGCAGTGCTAGAGACCCAAAAATGAACACCGAAGCTTTCTTT. This gives the protein CSARDPKMNTEAFF.

This clonotype was detected many times. The J gene is TRBJ2-1, the V gene TRBV10-3, with D perhaps matching TRBD2 (7 bases). The CDR3 spans 17 residues. From germline, CDR1 is ENHRY and CDR2 SYGVKD. V was cut by 0 bases and J by 8 bases, with 20 bases left in between. Written as DNA, the CDR3 is TGTGCCATCAGTGAGTCGACTGCGGGGGCCGGTGAGGATGAGCAGTTCTTC. This encodes CAISESTAGAGEDEQFF.

The gene calls are TRBV27 and TRBJ2-2; 7 bases match TRBD1. Germline trimming cut 7 bases from V and 1 base from J; bases unmatched to any gene: 6. This CDR3 has 15 amino acids. Germline V gives CDR1 MNHEY, CDR2 SMNVEV (reference sequence). The CDR3: CASTTGTVNTGELFF. The CDR3 DNA follows: TGTGCCAGCACCACCGGGACAGTGAACACCGGGGAGCTGTTTTTT.

The chain couples TRBV19 to TRBJ1-5, with D maybe TRBD1 (5 bases). The CDR3 spans 15 residues. The V gene's germline CDR1 is LNHDA and CDR2 SQIVND (reference sequence). The ends were cut back, 0 bases at V and 6 bases at J, with 12 bases in the middle. In nucleotides, the CDR3 is TGTGCCAGTAGTATAGAACGAGCGAGGGGTCAGCCCCAGCATTTT. This codes for CASSIERARGQPQHF.

This clonotype was observed at least ten times. The chain carries TRBV20-1 and TRBJ1-3, with D possibly TRBD1 on 6 matching bases. This CDR3 comprises 15 residues. V was trimmed by 3 bases and J by 3 bases, leaving 15 bases between them. The germline gives CDR1 DFQATT, CDR2 SNEGSKA (reference sequence). Here the CDR3 reads CSARRLQGFGNTIYF. CDR3 bases: TGCAGTGCTAGGCGCCTACAGGGATTTGGAAACACCATATATTTT.

V is TRBV7-6 and J is TRBJ1-1; D uncertain. Germline CDR1 is SGHVS and CDR2 is FNYEAQ. CDR3 length: 16 amino acids. V was shortened by 5 bases and J by 3 bases, with 19 bases between the two germline ends. The CDR3 reads CASSTLEGATYTEAFF. In DNA form, the CDR3 reads TGTGCCAGCAGCACCCTAGAGGGCGCGACTTACACTGAAGCTTTCTTT.

There are a few counts of this clonotype. V and J are TRBV6-1 and TRBJ2-5; D not certain. V lost 7 bases to trimming and J lost 5 bases, with 17 bases between them. This CDR3 region has 14 residues. Per germline, CDR1 MNHNS and CDR2 SASEGT. As DNA, the CDR3 is TGTGCCAGCAACAAGGACCCAAATAGGGAGACCCAGTACTTC. This gives the protein CASNKDPNRETQYF.

There are a few counts of this clonotype. J is TRBJ1-2 and V is TRBV7-9; D not certain. The germline CDR1 and CDR2 sequences are SEHNR and FQNEAQ (reference sequence). This CDR3 is built from 14 residues. Trimming removed 5 bases at V and 4 bases at J, with 14 bases between. CDR3 coding DNA: TGTGCCAGCAGCCCTAACTCGGGGTTCTATGGCTACACCTTC. Amino acids: CASSPNSGFYGYTF.

This clonotype occurred many times. The chain has TRBV5-4 and TRBJ2-7; D may correspond to TRBD1 or TRBD2 (5 bases each). V was cut by 3 bases and J by 0 bases, with 13 bases left in between. The CDR3 loop spans 15 amino acids. Germline CDR1 reads SGHNT; CDR2 reads YYREEE (reference sequence). CDR3 sequence (DNA): TGTGCCAGCAGCTCGGCCGGGACGACCTCCTACGAGCAGTACTTC. It specifies CASSSAGTTSYEQYF.